This T cell receptor (beta chain) was profiled in a study of blood T cell repertoires in COVID-19. Overall study: Some COVID-19 samples were acute and others convalescent; all came from the United States, Italy and Spain.

Original methodology: How many nucleated cells were present was estimated from reference gene primer amplification. The table came from immunoSEQ multiplex PCR; TCRdb's copy has only in-frame clones and leaves some out. The D gene and trimming were derived from the DNA, and the V and J assignments and clone size from that table. The sample has about 150,000 clones; roughly 80% are singletons. The origin of this receptor is a man in his 70s with acute or convalescent COVID-19. Sequencing input: peripheral blood.

In nucleotides, the CDR3 is TGCGCCAGCAGCACCAGCGGGACACTGCCTGAAGCTTTCTTT. Its translation is CASSTSGTLPEAFF. The rearrangement joins TRBV5-1 to TRBJ1-1, with a tentative D call TRBD1 (6 bases). Germline CDR1 SGHRS, CDR2 YFSETQ. V dropped 4 bases and J dropped 6 bases, with 16 bases sitting between them. The CDR3 spans 14 residues.